This T cell receptor beta chain came from a study of blood T cell repertoires in COVID-19. Study-wide background: Whether acute or convalescent, the COVID-19 samples came from the United States, Italy and Spain.

Only in-frame clones appear in the TCRdb table, and some are missing; sequencing was by immunoSEQ multiplex PCR. In the table there are 150,000 to 200,000 clones, 85% of which are singletons. Trimming stripped 1 base from V and 10 bases from J, with 10 bases between. Germline V lookup: CDR1 KGHSH, CDR2 LQKENI. The CDR3 extends over 12 amino acids. The material sequenced was peripheral blood. V usage is TRBV18 and J usage is TRBJ1-1; no clear D gene. This receptor was identified in a human donor with acute or convalescent COVID-19. The donor label of this sample is uncertain. This CDR3 is CASSPLTGGAFF. CDR3 DNA: TGTGCCAGCTCACCACTAACTGGAGGAGCTTTCTTT.